This TCR beta chain was sequenced during a study of blood T cell repertoires in COVID-19. The CDR3 is 15 amino acids. Germline V gene lookup returns CDR1 LGHDT and CDR2 YNNKEL (reference sequence). J was trimmed by 6 bases and V by 4 bases; bases with no gene match: 9. Sequencing was performed with immunoSEQ multiplex PCR; in TCRdb, only in-frame clones are kept and a portion is missing. The table shows approximately 60,000 clones, with more than 75% occurring only once. The sample was peripheral blood. The chain combines TRBV3-1 (or the pseudogene TRBV3-2) with TRBJ2-3, with TRBD1 matching over 8 bases. The receptor was isolated from a man over 45 with active COVID-19. The CDR3 reads CASSPQQGATDTQYF. The CDR3 region has the DNA TGTGCCAGCAGCCCCCAGCAGGGGGCGACGGATACGCAGTATTTT.